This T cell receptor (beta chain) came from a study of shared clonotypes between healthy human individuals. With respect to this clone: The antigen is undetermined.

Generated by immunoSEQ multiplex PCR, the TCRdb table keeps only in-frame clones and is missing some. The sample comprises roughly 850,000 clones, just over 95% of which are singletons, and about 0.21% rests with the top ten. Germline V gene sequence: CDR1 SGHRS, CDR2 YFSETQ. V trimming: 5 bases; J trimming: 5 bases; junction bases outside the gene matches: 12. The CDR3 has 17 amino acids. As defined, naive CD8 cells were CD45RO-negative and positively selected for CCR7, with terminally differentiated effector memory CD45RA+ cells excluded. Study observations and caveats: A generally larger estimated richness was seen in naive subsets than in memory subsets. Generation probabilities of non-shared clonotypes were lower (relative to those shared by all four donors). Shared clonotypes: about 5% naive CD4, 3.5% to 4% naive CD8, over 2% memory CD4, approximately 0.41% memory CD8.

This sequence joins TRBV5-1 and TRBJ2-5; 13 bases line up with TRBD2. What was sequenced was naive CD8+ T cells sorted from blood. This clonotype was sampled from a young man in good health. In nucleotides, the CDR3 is TGCGCCAGCAGGAGCCGTCCGGGACTAGCGGGGTCGGAGACCCAGTACTTC. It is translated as CASRSRPGLAGSETQYF.